One sample yielded the 10 T cell receptor beta chains listed below, sequenced in a study of blood T cell repertoires in COVID-19. Method: immunoSEQ multiplex PCR; TCRdb's copy keeps in-frame clones and lacks some. The table records under 200,000 clones, approximately 81% of them present only once. The sample taken for sequencing was peripheral blood. The receptor set was obtained from a man younger than 30 with active or convalescent COVID-19.

The J gene is TRBJ2-1, the V gene TRBV7-9; 7 bases line up with TRBD1. CDR3 length: 17 residues. Germline V gene data show CDR1 as SEHNR and CDR2 as FQNEAQ (reference sequence). J gave up 1 base and V 3 bases, and 9 bases lay outside the gene matches. CDR3 protein: CASSFYRDSYSYNEQFF. CDR3 nucleotide sequence: TGTGCCAGCAGCTTCTACCGGGACAGCTATTCCTACAATGAGCAGTTCTTC.

The rearrangement links TRBV9 to TRBJ2-5, with D unclear. This CDR3 has 14 amino acids. CDR1 and CDR2 (germline): SGDLS, YYNGEE. Trimming took 0 bases from V and 2 from J, leaving 8 bases between them. DNA of the CDR3: TGTGCCAGCAGCGTAGGAGGTTTTCAAGAGACCCAGTACTTC. Its translation: CASSVGGFQETQYF.

This rearrangement joins TRBV16 to TRBJ1-5, with 7 bases lining up with TRBD1. The length of the CDR3 is 21 residues. CDR1 and CDR2 from the germline V gene are KGHSY and FQNENV. The V gene end was trimmed by 2 bases and the J gene end by 2 bases; junction bases not matched to a gene: 21. CDR3 sequence: CASSQSVRWQGVFGGNQPQHF. The CDR3 bases are TGTGCCAGCAGCCAAAGTGTGAGGTGGCAGGGGGTTTTTGGTGGCAATCAGCCCCAGCATTTT.

The V gene is TRBV27, the J gene TRBJ2-7; TRBD2 matches at 9 bases. The V and J ends lost 6 bases and 2 bases, in that order; junction bases with no gene match: 5. Germline CDR1 and CDR2: MNHEY and SMNVEV (reference sequence). The CDR3 is 14 amino acids. The CDR3: CASSPSGRTYEQYF. The CDR3 region has the DNA TGTGCCAGCAGCCCCAGCGGGAGGACCTACGAGCAGTACTTC.

The gene calls are TRBV6-4 and TRBJ1-1; D is unclear. CDR1 is MRHNA, CDR2 SNTAGT, per germline. Trimming left V 6 bases short and J 5 bases short, with 13 bases between. This CDR3 comprises 13 residues. The CDR3 loop is CASSTESGTEAFF. Here the CDR3 DNA reads TGTGCCAGCAGCACAGAATCAGGAACTGAAGCTTTCTTT.

This sequence joins TRBV7-2 and TRBJ1-2, with D possibly matching TRBD1 (6 bases). With 5 bases removed from V and 8 bases from J, the gap between germline ends came to 15 bases. The CDR3 sequence is 13 residues long. CDR1 and CDR2 from the germline V gene are SGHTA and FQGNSA. This CDR3 is CASSPESRGGYTF. CDR3 bases: TGTGCCAGCAGCCCCGAGTCCAGGGGAGGCTACACCTTC.

The chain has TRBV24-1 and TRBJ1-6, with D perhaps matching TRBD1 (6 bases). The ends were cut back, 2 bases at V and 9 bases at J, with 19 bases in the middle. The CDR3 covers 17 residues. From germline, CDR1 is KGHDR and CDR2 SFDVKD. The CDR3 loop reads CATSDSPPGEIGSPLHF. In DNA, the CDR3 is TGTGCCACCAGTGATTCGCCCCCAGGGGAAATTGGTTCACCCCTCCACTTT.

This clone was seen ten or more times. This sequence joins TRBV21-1 and TRBJ2-2; TRBD2 reflects the table's D call only, with no check against the DNA. TRBV21-1 has pseudogene status. This CDR3 is 21 amino acids long. The CDR3: CASSNPTSGRAEHANTGELFF. CDR3 coding DNA: TGTGCCAGCAGCAATCCGACTAGCGGGAGGGCCGAGCACGCGAACACCGGGGAGCTGTTTTTT.

This clone showed up just a few times. The chain recombines TRBV6-5 with TRBJ1-5, with a tentative D call TRBD1 (5 bases). V dropped 6 bases and J dropped 0 bases, with 12 bases sitting between them. CDR1 is MNHEY and CDR2 is SVGAGI in the germline V gene. The CDR3 sequence is 15 residues long. CDR3 loop: CASRERTSSNQPQHF. In DNA, the CDR3 is TGTGCCAGCAGAGAGAGGACATCTAGCAATCAGCCCCAGCATTTT.

The V and J genes are TRBV20-1 and TRBJ2-3; tentative D call: TRBD2 (5 bases). The CDR3 has 15 residues. V lost 3 bases, J lost 1 base, and 14 bases lay in between. The germline V gene encodes CDR1 DFQATT and CDR2 SNEGSKA (reference sequence). CDR3 sequence reads: CSASKPSSRTDTQYF. In DNA, the CDR3 is TGCAGTGCTAGTAAACCTAGCTCCCGCACAGATACGCAGTATTTT.